In its sample, the clone carrying this T cell receptor beta chain was seen many times. No antigen is known for it. The record originates from a study of T cells in Graves' hyperthyroidism and ophthalmopathy. Researchers amplified the TCR beta CDR3 regions from RNA transcripts. The TCR CDR3 first-round RT-PCR relied on the HTBI primer set. TCRdb reanalysed the multiplex PCR reads using MiXCR and keeps one entry per CDR3 protein. The table includes fewer than 850,000 distinct CDR3 sequences, roughly 17% detected once. V lost 1 base and J lost 2; bases outside the gene matches: 8. This CDR3 has 17 amino acids. Germline V gene sequence: CDR1 SGHTA, CDR2 FQGNSA. Whole-study results and caveats: Before onset, ophthalmopathy was predicted by the model a median around 6.5 months earlier. Appearing also in blood were most of the thyroid clonotypes expanded above 0.001.

Diagnostic assessment was based on clinical symptoms, serum thyroxine and TRAb, thyroid ultrasound and orbital computed tomography. Isolation of PBMCs was performed on roughly 9 ml fresh peripheral blood. The sample taken for sequencing was blood. The rearrangement joins TRBV7-2 to TRBJ2-3, with 8 bases identical to TRBD2. The receptor was isolated from a man aged 45-65 years with Graves' hyperthyroidism. Here the CDR3 reads CASSLELSGTLTDTQYF. DNA of the CDR3: TGTGCCAGCAGCTTAGAGCTTAGCGGGACGCTCACAGATACGCAGTATTTT.